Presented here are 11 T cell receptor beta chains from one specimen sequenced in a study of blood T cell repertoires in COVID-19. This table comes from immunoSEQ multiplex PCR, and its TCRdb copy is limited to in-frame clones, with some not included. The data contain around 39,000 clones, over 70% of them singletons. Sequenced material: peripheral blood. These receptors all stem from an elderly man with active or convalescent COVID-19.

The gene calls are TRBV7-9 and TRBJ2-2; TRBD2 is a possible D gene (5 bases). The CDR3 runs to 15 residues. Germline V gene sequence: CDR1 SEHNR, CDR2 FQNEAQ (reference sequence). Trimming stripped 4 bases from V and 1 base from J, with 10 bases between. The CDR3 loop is CASSSREGNTGELFF. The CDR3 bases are TGTGCCAGCAGCTCCCGAGAGGGGAACACCGGGGAGCTGTTTTTT.

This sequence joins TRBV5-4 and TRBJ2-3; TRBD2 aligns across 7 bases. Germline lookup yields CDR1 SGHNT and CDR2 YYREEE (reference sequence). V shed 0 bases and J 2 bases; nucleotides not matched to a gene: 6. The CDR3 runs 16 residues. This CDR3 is CASSLGAGQNTDTQYF. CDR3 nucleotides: TGTGCCAGCAGCTTGGGAGCGGGGCAGAACACAGATACGCAGTATTTT.

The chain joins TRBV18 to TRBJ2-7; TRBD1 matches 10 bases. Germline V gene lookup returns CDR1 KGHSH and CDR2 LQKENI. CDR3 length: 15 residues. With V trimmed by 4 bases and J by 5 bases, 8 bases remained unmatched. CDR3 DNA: TGTGCCAGCTCACAATCCGGGACAGGGGTCAACGAGCAGTACTTC. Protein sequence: CASSQSGTGVNEQYF.

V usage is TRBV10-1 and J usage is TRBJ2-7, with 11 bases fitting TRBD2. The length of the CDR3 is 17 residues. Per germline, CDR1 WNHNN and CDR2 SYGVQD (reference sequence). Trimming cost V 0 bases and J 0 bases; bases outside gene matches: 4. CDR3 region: CASSESIAGGSSYEQYF. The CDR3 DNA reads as TGCGCCAGCAGTGAGTCAATAGCGGGAGGGAGCTCCTACGAGCAGTACTTC.

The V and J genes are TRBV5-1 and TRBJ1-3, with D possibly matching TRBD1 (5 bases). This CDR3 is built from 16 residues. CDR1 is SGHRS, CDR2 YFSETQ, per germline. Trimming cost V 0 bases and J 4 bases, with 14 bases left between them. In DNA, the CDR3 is TGCGCCAGCAGCTTGGCCCTCGGGGGTTCAGGAAACACCATATATTTT. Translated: CASSLALGGSGNTIYF.

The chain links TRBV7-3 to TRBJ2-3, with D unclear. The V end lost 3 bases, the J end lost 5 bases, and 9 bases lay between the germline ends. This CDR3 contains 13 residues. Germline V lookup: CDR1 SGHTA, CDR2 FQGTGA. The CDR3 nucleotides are TGTGCCAGCAGCTTCCAGCGCGAAGATACGCAGTATTTT. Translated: CASSFQREDTQYF.

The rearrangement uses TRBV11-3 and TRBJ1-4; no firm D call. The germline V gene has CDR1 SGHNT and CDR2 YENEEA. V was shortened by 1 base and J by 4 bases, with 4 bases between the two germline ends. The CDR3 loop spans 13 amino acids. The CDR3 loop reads CASSLGVNEKLFF. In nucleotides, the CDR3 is TGTGCCAGCAGCTTAGGAGTTAATGAAAAACTGTTTTTT.

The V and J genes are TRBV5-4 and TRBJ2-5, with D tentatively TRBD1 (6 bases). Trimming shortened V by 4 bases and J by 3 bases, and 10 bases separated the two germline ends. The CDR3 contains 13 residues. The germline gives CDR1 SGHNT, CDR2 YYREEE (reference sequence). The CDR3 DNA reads TGTGCCAGCAGCCGGGACATTGAAGAGACCCAGTACTTC. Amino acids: CASSRDIEETQYF.

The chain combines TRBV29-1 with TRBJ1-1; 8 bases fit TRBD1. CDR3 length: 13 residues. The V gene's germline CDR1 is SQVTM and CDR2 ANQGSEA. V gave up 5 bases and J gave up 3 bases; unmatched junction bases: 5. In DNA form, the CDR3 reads TGCAGCGTTCACAGGGGGATGGACACTGAAGCTTTCTTT. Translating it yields CSVHRGMDTEAFF.

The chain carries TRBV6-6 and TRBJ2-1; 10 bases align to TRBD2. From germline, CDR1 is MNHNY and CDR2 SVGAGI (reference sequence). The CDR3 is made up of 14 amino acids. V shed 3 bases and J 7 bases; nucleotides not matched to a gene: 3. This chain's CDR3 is CASSYLAGVNEQFF. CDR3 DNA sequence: TGTGCCAGCAGTTATCTAGCGGGAGTTAATGAGCAGTTCTTC.

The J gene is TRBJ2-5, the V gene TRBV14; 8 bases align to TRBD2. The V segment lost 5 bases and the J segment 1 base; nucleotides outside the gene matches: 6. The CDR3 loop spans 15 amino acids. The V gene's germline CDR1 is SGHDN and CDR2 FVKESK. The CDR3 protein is CASSIDSGGQETQYF. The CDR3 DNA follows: TGTGCCAGCAGCATCGACAGCGGGGGCCAAGAGACCCAGTACTTC.